These T cell receptor beta chains were read from a single sample in a study of OX40 agonist ivuxolimab in advanced cancers. TCRdb's copy holds only in-frame clones and misses some; the assay was immunoSEQ multiplex PCR. The table has fewer than 55,000 clones, 84% seen once; the top ten hold more than 1.5%. The sample in question was CD4+ or CD8+ T cells sorted from blood, obtained in a trial of the OX40 agonist ivuxolimab. These receptors all stem from an adult with an advanced solid tumor such as melanoma, head and neck, liver or kidney cancer. Each CDR3 is given with its conserved first and last residue. The D gene is left open where the match is weak. A row's size may be missing; if present it is once, few, many or a size class.

v_call	j_call	d_call	clone_size	cdr3_aa	cdr3_nt
TRBV30	TRBJ2-3	TRBD2	.	CAWAPAGVGADTQYF	TGTGCCTGGGCCCCGGCGGGAGTCGGAGCAGATACGCAGTATTTT
TRBV7-2	TRBJ2-7	.	once	CASSLNAVLGYEQYF	TGTGCCAGCAGCTTAAATGCTGTCCTTGGGTACGAGCAGTACTTC
TRBV13	TRBJ2-5	TRBD2	.	CASSLAPLGGDRETQYF	TGTGCCAGCAGCTTAGCCCCCTTGGGAGGGGACCGAGAGACCCAGTACTTC
TRBV15	TRBJ2-3	.	.	CATSPRGGTSTDTQYF	TGTGCCACCAGCCCCCGAGGGGGAACTAGCACAGATACGCAGTATTTT
TRBV15	TRBJ2-3	TRBD2	.	CATRRSSGRVTDTQYF	TGTGCCACCAGGAGATCCAGCGGGAGAGTCACAGATACGCAGTATTTT
TRBV28	TRBJ1-5	.	.	CASSFRGATLSPQPQHF	TGTGCCAGCAGTTTCCGGGGGGCGACTTTGAGTCCTCAGCCCCAGCATTTT
TRBV7-2	TRBJ2-7	TRBD2	.	CASSFFLGLAGDAYEQYF	TGTGCCAGCAGCTTTTTTCTTGGGTTAGCGGGAGACGCCTACGAGCAGTACTTC
TRBV27	TRBJ2-1	.	once	CASSLVGEQFF	TGTGCCAGCAGTTTAGTGGGTGAGCAGTTCTTC
TRBV7-2	TRBJ1-2	.	.	CASSLKDISPGGYTF	TGTGCCAGCAGCTTAAAGGACATCTCCCCGGGAGGCTACACCTTC
TRBV5-6	TRBJ2-1	.	.	CASSWGRGLDNEQFF	TGTGCCAGCAGCTGGGGGAGGGGGCTCGACAATGAGCAGTTCTTC
TRBV6-1	TRBJ1-6	.	.	CASSASFTNSPLHF	TGTGCCAGCAGTGCCAGCTTCACGAATTCACCCCTCCACTTT
TRBV21-1	TRBJ2-1	.	once	CASSKVEGVALFF	TGTGCCAGCAGCAAAGTGGAAGGGGTGGCTCTGTTCTTC
TRBV28	TRBJ2-7	TRBD2	.	CASSSMGSGLAGHEQYF	TGTGCCAGCAGTTCAATGGGCTCGGGACTAGCGGGCCACGAGCAGTACTTC
TRBV30	TRBJ2-1	TRBD2	.	CAWSADAGDEQFF	TGTGCCTGGAGCGCGGACGCGGGGGATGAGCAGTTCTTC
TRBV11-2	TRBJ2-7	.	.	CASSTEAGEQYF	TGTGCCAGCAGCACCGAGGCGGGCGAGCAGTACTTC
TRBV27	TRBJ1-2	TRBD1	.	CASSPTGRGWNGYTF	TGTGCCAGCAGTCCCACTGGCAGGGGGTGGAATGGCTACACCTTC
TRBV19	TRBJ2-1	TRBD2	.	CASSLGGTSRFNEQFF	TGTGCCAGTAGTTTGGGGGGGACTAGCAGGTTTAATGAGCAGTTCTTC
TRBV4-2	TRBJ1-5	.	few	CASSQDEGTQPQHF	TGTGCCAGCAGCCAAGATGAGGGAACCCAGCCCCAGCATTTT
TRBV7-9	TRBJ2-7	.	.	CASSLPEGEQYF	TGTGCCAGCAGCTTGCCGGAAGGCGAGCAGTACTTC
TRBV4-2	TRBJ2-5	.	once	CASSQESPSEETQYF	TGTGCCAGCAGCCAAGAGAGTCCTAGCGAAGAGACCCAGTACTTC
TRBV6-5	TRBJ2-3	.	.	CASASQPQADTQYF	TGTGCCAGCGCGTCCCAACCCCAGGCAGATACGCAGTATTTT
TRBV6-6	TRBJ1-5	.	.	CASRLDENQPQHF	TGTGCCAGCAGACTTGACGAAAATCAGCCCCAGCATTTT
TRBV18	TRBJ2-7	.	.	CASSPNQRGGEQYF	TGTGCCAGCTCACCTAACCAACGAGGGGGCGAGCAGTACTTC
TRBV18	TRBJ2-5	TRBD1	.	CASSPATGEGETQYF	TGTGCCAGCTCACCAGCCACAGGGGAAGGAGAGACCCAGTACTTC
TRBV27	TRBJ2-5	.	once	CASSPSTEAGETQYF	TGTGCCAGCAGTCCCTCGACGGAGGCGGGGGAGACCCAGTACTTC
TRBV27	TRBJ1-5	.	.	CASSLRSYQPQHF	TGTGCCAGCAGCTTGCGGAGTTATCAGCCCCAGCATTTT
TRBV9	TRBJ2-2	TRBD1	.	CASSVGTGPTGELFF	TGTGCCAGCAGCGTCGGGACAGGACCCACCGGGGAGCTGTTTTTT
TRBV19	TRBJ1-1	.	.	CASTPGSVLGTEAFF	TGTGCCAGTACCCCGGGGTCCGTCCTGGGCACTGAAGCTTTCTTT
TRBV7-8	TRBJ1-2	.	.	CASSLVAVGYGYTF	TGTGCCAGCAGCTTAGTAGCGGTTGGCTATGGCTACACCTTC
TRBV9	TRBJ2-7	TRBD1	.	CASNGGTGVHEQYF	TGTGCCAGCAACGGGGGGACAGGGGTCCACGAGCAGTACTTC
TRBV11-2	TRBJ2-3	TRBD2	.	CASSEAGGTDTQYF	TGTGCCAGCAGCGAAGCGGGGGGGACAGATACGCAGTATTTT
TRBV7-7	TRBJ2-7	TRBD2	few	CASSLDGLADPYF	TGTGCCAGCAGCTTAGACGGCCTAGCGGACCCGTACTTC
TRBV10-3	TRBJ1-4	.	few	CAISDPTRRHEKLFF	TGTGCCATCAGTGATCCGACCCGGAGACATGAAAAACTGTTTTTT
TRBV9	TRBJ2-1	.	.	CASSVDLASYNEQFF	TGTGCCAGCAGCGTAGACCTAGCCTCCTACAATGAGCAGTTCTTC
TRBV25-1	TRBJ1-1	TRBD1	once	CASSDRAGGRNTEAFF	TGTGCCAGCAGTGATAGGGCAGGGGGCCGGAACACTGAAGCTTTCTTT
TRBV18	TRBJ1-3	.	.	CASSPPVPGNTIYF	TGTGCCAGCTCACCACCGGTACCTGGAAACACCATATATTTT
TRBV7-9	TRBJ2-1	.	.	CASSPRRGGEQFF	TGTGCCAGCAGCCCCCGGAGGGGCGGTGAGCAGTTCTTC
TRBV19	TRBJ2-7	TRBD2	.	CASRKTSATYEQYF	TGTGCCAGTAGAAAGACTAGCGCGACCTACGAGCAGTACTTC
TRBV28	TRBJ2-7	.	.	CASSPPFGQTRYEQYF	TGTGCCAGCAGTCCCCCATTTGGGCAGACGAGGTACGAGCAGTACTTC
TRBV5-1	TRBJ2-4	TRBD1	.	CASSLIPGQQIQYF	TGCGCCAGCAGCTTGATCCCGGGACAGCAGATTCAGTACTTC
TRBV11-2	TRBJ2-6	.	.	CASSSRSKQQSRANVLTF	TGTGCCAGCAGCAGTCGCTCCAAGCAACAAAGTCGGGCCAACGTCCTGACTTTC
TRBV29-1	TRBJ2-7	TRBD2	.	CSVETLTSGSVYEQYF	TGCAGCGTTGAAACGCTGACTAGCGGGAGTGTTTACGAGCAGTACTTC
TRBV18	TRBJ2-1	.	.	CASSPRTGYNEQFF	TGTGCCAGCTCACCAAGGACTGGCTACAATGAGCAGTTCTTC
TRBV7-9	TRBJ1-6	.	.	CASSRRQNSPLHF	TGTGCCAGCAGCCGTCGACAGAATTCACCCCTCCACTTT
TRBV21-1	TRBJ2-3	.	.	CASSKPRDNTDTQYF	TGTGCCAGCAGCAAACCACGGGACAACACAGATACGCAGTATTTT
TRBV5-6	TRBJ2-3	.	few	CASSPAGRLSTDTQYF	TGTGCCAGCAGCCCGGCGGGGCGACTTAGCACAGATACGCAGTATTTT
TRBV28	TRBJ1-2	TRBD1	few	CASRRDRVRTNYGYTF	TGTGCCAGCAGACGGGACAGGGTGAGGACTAACTATGGCTACACCTTC
TRBV19	TRBJ2-7	.	.	CASSTREGNYEQYF	TGTGCCAGTAGTACGCGCGAAGGAAACTACGAGCAGTACTTC
TRBV5-8	TRBJ2-7	.	.	CASRLGAVAYEQYF	TGTGCCAGCAGGTTGGGGGCAGTTGCCTACGAGCAGTACTTC
TRBV18	TRBJ1-4	.	.	CASSPRRPGTNEKLFF	TGTGCCAGCTCACCGAGGCGGCCAGGCACTAATGAAAAACTGTTTTTT
TRBV4-3	TRBJ2-1	.	.	CASSQDRQSNEQFF	TGCGCCAGCAGCCAAGATAGGCAGTCCAATGAGCAGTTCTTC
TRBV5-4	TRBJ2-7	.	few	CASSLVSGSYEQYF	TGTGCCAGCAGCTTGGTTTCCGGATCCTACGAGCAGTACTTC
TRBV21-1	TRBJ2-5	.	.	CAGGRGQETQYF	TGTGCCGGGGGCAGGGGCCAAGAGACCCAGTACTTC
TRBV7-9	TRBJ2-1	.	.	CASSGGLANYNEQFF	TGTGCCAGCAGCGGGGGACTCGCGAACTACAATGAGCAGTTCTTC
TRBV2	TRBJ2-5	.	.	CATMITETQYF	TGTGCCACCATGATAACGGAGACCCAGTACTTC
TRBV28	TRBJ1-6	.	once	CASSGGYNSPLHF	TGTGCCAGCAGTGGAGGCTATAATTCACCCCTCCACTTT
TRBV27	TRBJ1-5	TRBD1	.	CASSRYRGDQPQHF	TGTGCCAGCAGCCGATACAGGGGGGATCAGCCCCAGCATTTT
TRBV27	TRBJ1-2	.	.	CASSLRPTEMNYGYTF	TGTGCCAGCAGTCTCCGTCCGACAGAGATGAACTATGGCTACACCTTC
TRBV14	TRBJ2-1	.	.	CASSQERGIRQFF	TGTGCCAGCAGCCAGGAAAGGGGCATCCGGCAGTTCTTC
TRBV2	TRBJ2-7	.	.	CASTTYGLLTEQYF	TGTGCCAGCACTACTTACGGACTCCTAACGGAGCAGTACTTC